These 2 T cell receptor beta chains were all obtained from the same sample, sequenced in a study of human versus mouse CDR3 diversity and MHC coevolution (dated by TCRdb to about 2017). The library relied on the immunoSEQ multiplex PCR assay. TCRdb re-hosts the immuneACCESS table, in-frame sequences only. Its copies lack some clones; in the studies checked, an unresolved V gene accounts for under half of them, and the cause for the rest is not known. The sample has about 81,000 clones on record, over 85% of them singletons. 1.2% to 1.5% of the sample is held by the ten biggest clonotypes. The sequenced material came from naive CD4+ T cells from blood. What this sample's cell subset or site label stands for: CD45RO-negative CD62L-positive naive CD4 T cells. These receptors originate from a person between 30 and 69 years old in good health.

The V gene is TRBV27, the J gene TRBJ2-2; 7 bases match TRBD2. V lost 3 bases to trimming and J lost 3 bases; unmatched junction nucleotides: 7. The CDR3 sequence is 16 residues long. Germline V gene data show CDR1 as MNHEY and CDR2 as SMNVEV (reference sequence). The CDR3 bases are TGTGCCAGCAGTTTTCTGGTAGCGGGCCACACCGGGGAGCTGTTTTTT. This gives the protein CASSFLVAGHTGELFF.

Only one count was recorded for this clone. The gene calls are TRBV28 and TRBJ2-5; 15 nucleotides align to TRBD2. The V gene's germline CDR1 is MDHEN and CDR2 SYDVKM. This CDR3 has 16 amino acids. V dropped 4 bases and J dropped 4; count of bases not matched to a gene: 4. The DNA for the CDR3 is TGTGCCAGCAGTTCGCCGGGACTAGCGGGAGGAGAGACCCAGTACTTC. It encodes CASSSPGLAGGETQYF.